The clone carrying this T cell receptor (beta chain) was seen more than once but under ten times. Its antigen remains unknown. One end of the junction is discordant with germline, which a read error may explain. The source of the sample is a study of identical twins. Findings and limits, study-wide: Beta out-of-frame sequences showed weaker excess twin sharing. Abundant beta clonotypes from cord blood had fewer insertions, unlike memory repertoires, which showed none.

The CDR3 has 15 residues. In germline, CDR1 is LGHDT, CDR2 YNNKEL (reference sequence). Template switching supplied a universal primer site; unique molecular identifiers were carried on the cDNA. TCRdb recomputed calls from the 5' RACE reads with MiXCR, one row per CDR3 protein. The sample shows 550,000 to 700,000 distinct CDR3 sequences, around 9.6% of them seen only once. With no exceptions, donors were healthy Caucasians. The same sample was also used in a study of yellow fever vaccine responses in identical twins.

Sequencing was carried out using PBMCs. V is TRBV3-1 and J is TRBJ2-7; 9 bases map to TRBD2. The TCR was taken from a woman under 30 in good health. CDR3: CASCQVGGRANEQYF. DNA for the CDR3: TGTGCCAGCTGCCAAGTCGGCGGGAGGGCCAACGAGCAGTACTTC.